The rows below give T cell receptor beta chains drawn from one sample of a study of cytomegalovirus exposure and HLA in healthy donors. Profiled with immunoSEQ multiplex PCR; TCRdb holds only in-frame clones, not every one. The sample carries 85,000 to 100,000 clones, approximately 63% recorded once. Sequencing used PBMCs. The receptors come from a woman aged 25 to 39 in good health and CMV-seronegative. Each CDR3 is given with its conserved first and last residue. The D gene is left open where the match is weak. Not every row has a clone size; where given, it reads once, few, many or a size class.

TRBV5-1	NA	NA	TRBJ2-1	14	CASKTGEVNNEQFF	TGCGCCAGCAAAACGGGGGAGGTAAACAATGAGCAGTTCTTC
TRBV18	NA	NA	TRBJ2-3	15	CASSPRIRGTDTQYF	TGTGCCAGCTCACCAAGGATCCGGGGCACAGATACGCAGTATTTT
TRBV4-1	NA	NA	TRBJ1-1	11	CASSQDKSAFF	TGCGCCAGCAGCCAAGATAAATCAGCTTTCTTT
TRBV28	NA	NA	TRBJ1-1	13	CASSFRGSTEAFF	TGTGCCAGCAGTTTCCGGGGTTCGACTGAAGCTTTCTTT
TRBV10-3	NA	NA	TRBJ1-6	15	CATGVGVSYNSPLHF	TGTGCCACGGGGGTAGGGGTCTCCTATAATTCACCCCTCCACTTT
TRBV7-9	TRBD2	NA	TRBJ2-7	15	CASSLRREGRNEQYF	TGTGCCAGCAGCTTAAGGCGGGAGGGCCGCAACGAGCAGTACTTC
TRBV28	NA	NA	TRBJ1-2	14	CASSPNRNRVGYTF	TGTGCCAGCAGTCCGAACAGAAACAGGGTTGGCTACACCTTC
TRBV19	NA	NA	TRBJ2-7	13	CASSGQGRLEQYF	TGTGCCAGTAGTGGTCAGGGTCGGCTCGAGCAGTACTTC
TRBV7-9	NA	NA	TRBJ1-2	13	CASSLLGREIDTF	TGTGCCAGCAGCTTACTGGGCAGGGAAATAGATACCTTC
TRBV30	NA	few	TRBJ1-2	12	CAWRRSPEGYTF	TGTGCCTGGAGACGGAGCCCGGAGGGCTACACCTTC
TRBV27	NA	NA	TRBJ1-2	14	CASSRVTESYGYTF	TGTGCCAGCAGTCGGGTGACAGAAAGCTATGGCTACACCTTC
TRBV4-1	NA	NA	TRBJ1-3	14	CASSQVTAGNTIYF	TGCGCCAGCAGCCAAGTAACGGCTGGAAACACCATATATTTT
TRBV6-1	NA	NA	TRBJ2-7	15	CASSEENRGGYEQYF	TGTGCCAGCAGTGAAGAAAACAGGGGAGGCTACGAGCAGTACTTC
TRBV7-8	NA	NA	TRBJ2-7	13	CASSSDRVGEQYF	TGTGCCAGCAGCTCCGACCGGGTGGGCGAGCAGTACTTC
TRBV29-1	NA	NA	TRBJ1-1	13	CSGAGRTATEAFF	TGCAGCGGCGCGGGGAGGACGGCCACTGAAGCTTTCTTT
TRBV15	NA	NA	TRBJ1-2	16	CATSRDRFGGGYGYTF	TGTGCCACCAGCAGAGATCGCTTCGGGGGTGGCTATGGCTACACCTTC
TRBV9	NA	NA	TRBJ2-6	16	CASSEGASAGANVLTF	TGTGCCAGCAGCGAGGGAGCTAGCGCTGGGGCCAACGTCCTGACTTTC
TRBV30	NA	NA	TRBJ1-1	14	CAWNIGGSDSEAFF	TGTGCCTGGAATATAGGTGGATCGGACAGCGAAGCTTTCTTT
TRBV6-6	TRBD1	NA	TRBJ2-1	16	CVSSYSPDRVDSEQFF	TGTGTCAGCAGTTACTCGCCGGACAGGGTTGACAGTGAGCAGTTCTTC
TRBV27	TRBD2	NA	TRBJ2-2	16	CASSLTSGVTSGELFF	TGTGCCAGCAGTTTAACTAGCGGGGTAACGTCCGGGGAGCTGTTTTTT
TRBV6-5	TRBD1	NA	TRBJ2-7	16	CASSYGRDRGSYEQYF	TGTGCCAGCAGTTATGGCCGGGACAGGGGGTCCTACGAGCAGTACTTC
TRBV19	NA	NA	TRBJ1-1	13	CASSIEMRVEAFF	TGTGCCAGTAGTATAGAAATGAGGGTCGAGGCTTTCTTT
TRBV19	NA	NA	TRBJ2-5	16	CASSIDWGHAAETQYF	TGTGCCAGTAGTATAGATTGGGGACACGCGGCGGAGACCCAGTACTTC
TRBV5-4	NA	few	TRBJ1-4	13	CASSFGPDEKLFF	TGTGCCAGCAGCTTTGGCCCCGATGAAAAACTGTTTTTT
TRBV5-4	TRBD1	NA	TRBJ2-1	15	CASSLRSQGADEQFF	TGTGCCAGCAGCCTCCGATCACAGGGGGCGGATGAGCAGTTCTTC
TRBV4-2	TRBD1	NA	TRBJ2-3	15	CASSQGQSPTDTQYF	TGTGCCAGCAGCCAGGGACAGTCCCCCACAGATACGCAGTATTTT
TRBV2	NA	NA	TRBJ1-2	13	CASSEDGGRGYTF	TGTGCCAGCAGTGAAGATGGCGGGAGGGGCTACACCTTC
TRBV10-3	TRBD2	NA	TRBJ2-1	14	CATSTSGENNEQFF	TGTGCCACTAGCACTAGCGGGGAAAACAATGAGCAGTTCTTC
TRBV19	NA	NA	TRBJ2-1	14	CASSIWQGYNEQFF	TGTGCCAGTAGTATTTGGCAGGGCTACAATGAGCAGTTCTTC
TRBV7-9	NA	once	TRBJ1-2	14	CASSFQQGNYGYTF	TGTGCCAGCAGCTTCCAACAGGGAAACTATGGCTACACCTTC
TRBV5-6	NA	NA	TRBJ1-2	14	CASSLAGFNYGYTF	TGTGCCAGCAGCTTGGCCGGGTTTAACTATGGCTACACCTTC
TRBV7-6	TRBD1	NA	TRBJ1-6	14	CASSSDRGNSPLHF	TGTGCCAGCAGCTCGGACAGGGGTAATTCACCCCTCCACTTT
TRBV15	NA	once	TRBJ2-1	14	CATSRDRPSNEQFF	TGTGCCACCAGCAGAGATCGTCCTAGCAATGAGCAGTTCTTC
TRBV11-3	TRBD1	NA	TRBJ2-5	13	CASSQGGGQTQYF	TGTGCCAGCAGCCAAGGGGGCGGCCAGACCCAGTACTTC
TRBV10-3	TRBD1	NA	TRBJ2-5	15	CAISAGQGKQGTQYF	TGTGCCATCAGTGCGGGACAGGGTAAACAAGGGACCCAGTACTTC
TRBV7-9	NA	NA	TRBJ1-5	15	CASSLGRSSNQPQHF	TGTGCCAGCAGCTTAGGGAGGAGCAGCAATCAGCCCCAGCATTTT
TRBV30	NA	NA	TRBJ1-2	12	CAWSVGMGSYTF	TGTGCCTGGAGTGTGGGTATGGGCTCCTACACCTTC
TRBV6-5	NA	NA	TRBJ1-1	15	CASSYSGGMNTEAFF	TGTGCCAGCAGTTACTCCGGGGGAATGAACACTGAAGCTTTCTTT
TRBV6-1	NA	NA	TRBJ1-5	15	CASSAEFGSHQPQHF	TGTGCCAGCAGTGCTGAGTTCGGGAGCCATCAGCCCCAGCATTTT
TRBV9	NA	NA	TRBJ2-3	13	CASSVLPGDTQYF	TGTGCCAGCAGCGTACTGCCGGGAGATACGCAGTATTTT
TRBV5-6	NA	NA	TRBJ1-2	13	CASSLRQIYGYTF	TGTGCCAGCAGCTTGCGACAGATCTATGGCTACACCTTC
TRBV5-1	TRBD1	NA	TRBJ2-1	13	CASSLGTGNEQFF	TGCGCCAGCAGCCTAGGGACAGGCAATGAGCAGTTCTTC
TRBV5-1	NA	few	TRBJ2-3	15	CASSLVGEGTDTQYF	TGCGCCAGCAGCTTGGTTGGGGAGGGCACAGATACGCAGTATTTT
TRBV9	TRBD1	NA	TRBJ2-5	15	CASSEGTGGGETQYF	TGTGCCAGCAGCGAGGGGACAGGAGGCGGGGAGACCCAGTACTTC
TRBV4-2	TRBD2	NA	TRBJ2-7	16	CASSQDRGASGYEQYF	TGTGCCAGCAGCCAAGACAGAGGGGCTAGCGGTTACGAGCAGTACTTC
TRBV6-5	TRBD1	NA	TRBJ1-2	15	CASSWQQGAMSGYTF	TGTGCCAGCAGTTGGCAACAGGGGGCGATGTCTGGCTACACCTTC
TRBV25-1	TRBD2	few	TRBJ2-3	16	CASSWGASGSLNTQYF	TGTGCCAGCAGTTGGGGGGCTAGCGGGAGCCTAAATACGCAGTATTTT
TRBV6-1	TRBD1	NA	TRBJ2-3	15	CASRIRDSYTDTQYF	TGTGCCAGCAGAATCCGGGACAGCTACACAGATACGCAGTATTTT
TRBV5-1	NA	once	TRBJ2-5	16	CASSISGQRGQETQYF	TGCGCCAGCAGCATCTCGGGACAAAGAGGCCAAGAGACCCAGTACTTC